The clone carrying this TCR beta chain was recorded at least ten times. This specimen belongs to a study of T-cell reconstitution after alpha-beta-depleted transplantation in children. The TCRbeta library incorporated unique molecular identifiers. TCRdb re-derived calls from the PCR reads in MiXCR, one entry per CDR3 protein. The sample holds approximately 640,000 distinct CDR3 sequences; roughly 15% are singletons and the top ten take approximately 1%. Trimming cost V 8 bases and J 9 bases, with 10 bases left between them. The CDR3 is 10 amino acids. The sequence came from a human donor who donated a stem cell graft to a child with acute myeloid leukemia. This chain uses TRBV12-3 or TRBV12-4 with TRBJ2-5; D call uncertain. Sample: PBMCs from the stem cell graft donor, taken from the stem cell graft. The CDR3 is CASGRGAQYF. In nucleotides, the CDR3 is TGTGCCAGCGGCCGTGGGGCCCAGTACTTC.